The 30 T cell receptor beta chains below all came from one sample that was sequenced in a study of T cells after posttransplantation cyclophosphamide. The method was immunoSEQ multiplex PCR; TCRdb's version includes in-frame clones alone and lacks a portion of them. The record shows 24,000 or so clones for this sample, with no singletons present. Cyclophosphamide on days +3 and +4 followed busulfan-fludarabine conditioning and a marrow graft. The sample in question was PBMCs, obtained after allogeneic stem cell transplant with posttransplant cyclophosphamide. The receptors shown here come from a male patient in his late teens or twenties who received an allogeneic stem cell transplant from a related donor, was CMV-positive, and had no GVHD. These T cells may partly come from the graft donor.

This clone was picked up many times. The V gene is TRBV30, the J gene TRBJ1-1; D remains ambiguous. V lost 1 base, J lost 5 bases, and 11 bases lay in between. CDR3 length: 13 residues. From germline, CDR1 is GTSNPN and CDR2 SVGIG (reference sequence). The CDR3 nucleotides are TGTGCCTGGAGTGGAGGCAGCGGGACTGAAGCTTTCTTT. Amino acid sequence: CAWSGGSGTEAFF.

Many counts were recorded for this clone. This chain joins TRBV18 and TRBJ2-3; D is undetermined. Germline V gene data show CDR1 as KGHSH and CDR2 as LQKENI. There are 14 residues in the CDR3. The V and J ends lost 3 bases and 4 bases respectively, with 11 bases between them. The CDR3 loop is CASSPLAEPDTQYF. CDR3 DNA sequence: TGTGCCAGCTCACCGCTGGCGGAACCAGATACGCAGTATTTT.

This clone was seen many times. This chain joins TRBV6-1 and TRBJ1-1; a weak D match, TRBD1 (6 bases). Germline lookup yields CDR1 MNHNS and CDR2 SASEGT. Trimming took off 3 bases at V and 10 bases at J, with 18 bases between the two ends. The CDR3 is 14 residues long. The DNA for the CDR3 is TGTGCCAGCAGTGATAATTTGGGGGGCGGGGGAGCTTTCTTT. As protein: CASSDNLGGGGAFF.

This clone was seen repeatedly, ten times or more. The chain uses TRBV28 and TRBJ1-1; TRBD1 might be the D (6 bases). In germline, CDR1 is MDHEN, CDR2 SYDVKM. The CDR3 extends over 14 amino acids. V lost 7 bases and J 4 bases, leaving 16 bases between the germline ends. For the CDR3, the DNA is TGTGCCAGCATCCTTTACAGGGCGAGCACTGAAGCTTTCTTT. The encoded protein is CASILYRASTEAFF.

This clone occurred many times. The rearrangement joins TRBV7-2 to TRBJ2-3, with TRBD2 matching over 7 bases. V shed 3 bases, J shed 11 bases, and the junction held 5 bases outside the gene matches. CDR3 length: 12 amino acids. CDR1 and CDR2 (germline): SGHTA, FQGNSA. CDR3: CASSFLGGRQYF. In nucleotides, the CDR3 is TGTGCCAGCAGCTTTCTGGGAGGGCGGCAGTATTTT.

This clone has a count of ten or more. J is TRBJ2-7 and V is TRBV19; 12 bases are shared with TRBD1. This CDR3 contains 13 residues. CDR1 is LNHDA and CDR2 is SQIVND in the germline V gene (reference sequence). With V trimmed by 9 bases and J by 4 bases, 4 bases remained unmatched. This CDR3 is CASGTGGLYEQYF. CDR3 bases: TGTGCCAGCGGGACAGGGGGCTTGTACGAGCAGTACTTC.

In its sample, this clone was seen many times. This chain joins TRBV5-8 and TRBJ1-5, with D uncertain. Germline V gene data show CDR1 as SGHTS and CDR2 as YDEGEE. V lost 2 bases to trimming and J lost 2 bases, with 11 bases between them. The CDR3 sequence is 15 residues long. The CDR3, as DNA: TGTGCCAGCAGCTTTCTAGTGGGTCGCAATCAGCCCCAGCATTTT. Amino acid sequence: CASSFLVGRNQPQHF.

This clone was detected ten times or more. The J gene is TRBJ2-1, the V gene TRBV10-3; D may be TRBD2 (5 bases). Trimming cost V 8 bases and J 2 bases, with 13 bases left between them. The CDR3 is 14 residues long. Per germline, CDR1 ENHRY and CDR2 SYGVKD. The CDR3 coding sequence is TGTGCCATCCGCCCCGAGGGTGCCTACAATGAGCAGTTCTTC. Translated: CAIRPEGAYNEQFF.

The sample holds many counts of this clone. The CDR3 reads CASSPEGLYTGELFF. CDR3 nucleotide sequence: TGTGCCAGCAGCCCGGAGGGACTGTACACCGGGGAGCTGTTTTTT. The chain recombines TRBV5-4 with TRBJ2-2, with D maybe TRBD2 (6 bases). The CDR3 consists of 15 residues. CDR1 is SGHNT and CDR2 is YYREEE in the germline V gene (reference sequence). Deletions cut 4 bases from V and 3 bases from J, with 13 bases between.

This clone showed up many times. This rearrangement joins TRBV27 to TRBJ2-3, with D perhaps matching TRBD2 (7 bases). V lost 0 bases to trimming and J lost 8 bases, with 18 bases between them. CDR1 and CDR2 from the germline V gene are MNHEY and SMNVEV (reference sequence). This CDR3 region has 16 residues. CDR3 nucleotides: TGTGCCAGCAGTTTATCTATCGGGGGGCGGGTTGCTACGCAGTATTTT. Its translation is CASSLSIGGRVATQYF.

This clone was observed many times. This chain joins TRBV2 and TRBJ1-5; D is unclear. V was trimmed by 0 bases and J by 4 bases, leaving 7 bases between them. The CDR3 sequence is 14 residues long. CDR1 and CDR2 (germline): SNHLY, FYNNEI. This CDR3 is CASSEALRNQPQHF. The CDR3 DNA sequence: TGTGCCAGCAGTGAAGCCCTACGGAATCAGCCCCAGCATTTT.

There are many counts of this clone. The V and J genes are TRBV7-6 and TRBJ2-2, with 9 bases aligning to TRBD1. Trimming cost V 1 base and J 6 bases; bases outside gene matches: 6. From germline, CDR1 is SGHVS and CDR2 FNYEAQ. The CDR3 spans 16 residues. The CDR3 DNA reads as TGTGCCAGCAGCTTAGGGGGACAGGGCTTCTCCGGGGAGCTGTTTTTT. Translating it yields CASSLGGQGFSGELFF.

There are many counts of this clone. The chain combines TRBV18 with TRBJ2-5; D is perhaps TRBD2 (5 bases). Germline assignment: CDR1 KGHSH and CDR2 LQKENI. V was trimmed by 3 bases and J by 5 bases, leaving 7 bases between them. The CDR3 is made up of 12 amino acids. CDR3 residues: CASSPTGETQYF. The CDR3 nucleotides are TGTGCCAGCTCACCGACGGGGGAGACCCAGTACTTC. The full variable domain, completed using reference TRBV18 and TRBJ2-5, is NAGVMQNPRHLVRRRGQEARLRCSPMKGHSHVYWYRQLPEEGLKFMVYLQKENIIDESGMPKERFSAEFPKEGPSILRIQQVVRGDSAAYFCASSPTGETQYFGPGTRLLVL.

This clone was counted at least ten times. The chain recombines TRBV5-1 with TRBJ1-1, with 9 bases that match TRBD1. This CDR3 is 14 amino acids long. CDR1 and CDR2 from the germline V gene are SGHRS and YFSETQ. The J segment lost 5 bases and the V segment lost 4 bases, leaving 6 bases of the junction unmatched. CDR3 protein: CASSGTGLVTEAFF. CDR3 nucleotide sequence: TGCGCCAGCAGCGGGACAGGGTTGGTTACTGAAGCTTTCTTT.

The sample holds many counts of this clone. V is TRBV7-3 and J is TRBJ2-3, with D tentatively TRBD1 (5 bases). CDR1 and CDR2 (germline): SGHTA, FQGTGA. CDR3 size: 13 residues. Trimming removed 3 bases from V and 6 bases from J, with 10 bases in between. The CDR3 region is CASSFQGSDTQYF. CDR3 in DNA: TGTGCCAGCAGCTTCCAGGGATCGGATACGCAGTATTTT.

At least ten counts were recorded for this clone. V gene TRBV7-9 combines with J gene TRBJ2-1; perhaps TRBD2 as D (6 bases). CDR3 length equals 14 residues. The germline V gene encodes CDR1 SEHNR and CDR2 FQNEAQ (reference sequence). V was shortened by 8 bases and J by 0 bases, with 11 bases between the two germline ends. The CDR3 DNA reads TGTGCCAGCGGGAGCGGGTACTCCTACAATGAGCAGTTCTTC. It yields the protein CASGSGYSYNEQFF.

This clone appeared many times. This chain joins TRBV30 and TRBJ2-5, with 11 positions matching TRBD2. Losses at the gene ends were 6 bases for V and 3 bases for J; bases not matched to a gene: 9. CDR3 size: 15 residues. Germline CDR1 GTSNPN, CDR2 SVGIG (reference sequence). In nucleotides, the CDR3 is TGTGCCTGCGCCCTTAGCGGGAGGGAAGAAGAGACCCAGTACTTC. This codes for CACALSGREEETQYF.

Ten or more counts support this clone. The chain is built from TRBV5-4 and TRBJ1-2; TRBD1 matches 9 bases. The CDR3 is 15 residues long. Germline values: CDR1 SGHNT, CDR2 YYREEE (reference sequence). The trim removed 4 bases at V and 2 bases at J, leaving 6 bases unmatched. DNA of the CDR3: TGTGCCAGCAGCCAGCTTGGGACAGGGAACTATGGCTACACCTTC. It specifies CASSQLGTGNYGYTF.

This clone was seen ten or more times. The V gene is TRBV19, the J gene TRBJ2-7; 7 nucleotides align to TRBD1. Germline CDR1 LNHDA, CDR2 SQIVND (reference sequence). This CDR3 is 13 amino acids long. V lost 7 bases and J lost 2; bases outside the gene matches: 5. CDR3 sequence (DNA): TGTGCCAGTAAGGGACAGAGAGCCTACGAGCAGTACTTC. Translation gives CASKGQRAYEQYF. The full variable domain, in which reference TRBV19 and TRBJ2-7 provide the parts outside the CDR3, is DGGITQSPKYLFRKEGQNVTLSCEQNLNHDAMYWYRQDPGQGLRLIYYSQIVNDFQKGDIAEGYSVSREKKESFPLTVTSAQKNPTAFYLCASKGQRAYEQYFGPGTRLTVT.

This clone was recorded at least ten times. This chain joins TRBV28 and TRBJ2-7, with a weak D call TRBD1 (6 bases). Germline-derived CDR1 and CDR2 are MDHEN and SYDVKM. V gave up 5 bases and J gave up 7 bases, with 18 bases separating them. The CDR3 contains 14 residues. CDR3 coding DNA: TGTGCCAGCAGTCACCCAAACAGGGTTGGGGAGCAGTACTTC. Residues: CASSHPNRVGEQYF.

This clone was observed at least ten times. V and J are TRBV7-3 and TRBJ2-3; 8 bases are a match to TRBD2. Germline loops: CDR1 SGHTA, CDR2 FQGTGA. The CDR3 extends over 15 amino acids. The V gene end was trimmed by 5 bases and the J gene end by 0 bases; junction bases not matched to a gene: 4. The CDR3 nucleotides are TGTGCCAGCAGCCCCCGGACTAGCAGCACAGATACGCAGTATTTT. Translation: CASSPRTSSTDTQYF.

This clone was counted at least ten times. CDR3 nucleotides: TGCGCCAGCAGCTTGACAGGTTATAACTCCTACAATGAGCAGTTCTTC. Its protein product is CASSLTGYNSYNEQFF. This rearrangement joins TRBV5-1 to TRBJ2-1; TRBD1 is a possible D gene (5 bases). The germline CDR1 and CDR2 sequences are SGHRS and YFSETQ. Trimming pared 1 base from V and 0 bases from J, leaving 11 bases between. The CDR3 spans 16 residues.

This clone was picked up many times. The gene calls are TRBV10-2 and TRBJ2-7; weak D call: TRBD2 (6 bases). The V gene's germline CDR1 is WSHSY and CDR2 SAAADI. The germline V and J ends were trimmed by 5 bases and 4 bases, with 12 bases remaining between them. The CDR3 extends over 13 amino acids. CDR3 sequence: CASSRGIGYEQYF. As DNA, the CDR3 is TGCGCCAGCAGTCGGGGGATCGGGTACGAGCAGTACTTC.

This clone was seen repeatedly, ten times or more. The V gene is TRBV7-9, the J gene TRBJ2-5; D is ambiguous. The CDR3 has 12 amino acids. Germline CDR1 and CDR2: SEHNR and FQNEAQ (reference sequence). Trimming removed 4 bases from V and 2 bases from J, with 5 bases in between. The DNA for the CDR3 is TGTGCCAGCAGCTGGCAGCAAGAGACCCAGTACTTC. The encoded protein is CASSWQQETQYF.

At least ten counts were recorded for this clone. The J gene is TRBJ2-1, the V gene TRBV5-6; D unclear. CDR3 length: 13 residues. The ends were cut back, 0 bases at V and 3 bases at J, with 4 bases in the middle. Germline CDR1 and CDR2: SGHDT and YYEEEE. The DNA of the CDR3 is TGTGCCAGCAGCTTGGTTCTCTACAATGAGCAGTTCTTC. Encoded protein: CASSLVLYNEQFF.

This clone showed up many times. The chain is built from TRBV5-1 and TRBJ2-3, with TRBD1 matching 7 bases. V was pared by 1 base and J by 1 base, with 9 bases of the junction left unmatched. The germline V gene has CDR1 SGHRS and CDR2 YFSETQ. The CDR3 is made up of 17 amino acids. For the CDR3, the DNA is TGCGCCAGCAGCTTGCCTCGCCCTGGACAGGGCACAGATACGCAGTATTTT. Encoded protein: CASSLPRPGQGTDTQYF.

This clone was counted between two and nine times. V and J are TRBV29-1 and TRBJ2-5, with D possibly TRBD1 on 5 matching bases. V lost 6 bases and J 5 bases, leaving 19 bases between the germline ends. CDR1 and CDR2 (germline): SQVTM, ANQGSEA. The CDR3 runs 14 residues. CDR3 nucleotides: TGCAGCGTCCGCCAGCGCAGGGCCCAGGAGACCCAGTACTTC. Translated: CSVRQRRAQETQYF.

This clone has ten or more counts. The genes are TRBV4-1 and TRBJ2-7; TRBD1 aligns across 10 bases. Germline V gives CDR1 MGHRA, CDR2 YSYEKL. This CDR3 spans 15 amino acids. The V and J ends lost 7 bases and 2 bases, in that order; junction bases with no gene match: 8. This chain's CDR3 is CASTYQTGGPYEQYF. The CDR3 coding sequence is TGCGCCAGCACCTACCAGACAGGGGGCCCCTACGAGCAGTACTTC.

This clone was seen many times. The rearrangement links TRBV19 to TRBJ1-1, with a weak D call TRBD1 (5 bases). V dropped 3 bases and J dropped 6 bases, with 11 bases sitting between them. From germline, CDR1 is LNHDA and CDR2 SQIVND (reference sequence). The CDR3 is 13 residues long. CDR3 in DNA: TGTGCCAGTAGTATTCGACAGTACGCTGAAGCTTTCTTT. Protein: CASSIRQYAEAFF. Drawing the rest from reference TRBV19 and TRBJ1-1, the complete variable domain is DGGITQSPKYLFRKEGQNVTLSCEQNLNHDAMYWYRQDPGQGLRLIYYSQIVNDFQKGDIAEGYSVSREKKESFPLTVTSAQKNPTAFYLCASSIRQYAEAFFGQGTRLTVV.

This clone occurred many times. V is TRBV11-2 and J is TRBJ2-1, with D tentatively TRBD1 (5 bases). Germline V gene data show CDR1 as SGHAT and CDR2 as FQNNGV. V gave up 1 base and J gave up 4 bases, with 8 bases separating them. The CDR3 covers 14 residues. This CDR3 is CASSLVGPYNEQFF. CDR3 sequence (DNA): TGTGCCAGCAGCTTAGTGGGGCCGTACAATGAGCAGTTCTTC. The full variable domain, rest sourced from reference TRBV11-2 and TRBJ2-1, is EAGVAQSPRYKIIEKRQSVAFWCNPISGHATLYWYQQILGQGPKLLIQFQNNGVVDDSQLPKDRFSAERLKGVDSTLKIQPAKLEDSAVYLCASSLVGPYNEQFFGPGTRLTVL.